Listed here is a single T cell receptor (beta chain). Its target antigen remains unknown. No per-base quality is available; no much larger clone lies one base away. This sample is part of a study of shared clonotypes between healthy human individuals (TCRdb year 2020). In the study overall: Three men and a couple of women, aged 18 to 49 years, made up the cohort. For each donor, three plates each were used for CD4 naive and CD4 memory, two plates were used for CD8 naive, and one plate was used for CD8 memory. Blood TCR repertoires of about 5 healthy adults were deeply sequenced to estimate repertoire size and the extent of clonotype sharing between individuals. To increase sequencing depth and limit assay-specific biases, different laboratories used diverse techniques to prepare libraries and sequence TCR repertoires. Each donor's leukapheresis produced roughly between about 0.85 and 10 billion PBMCs.

Using the deep immunoSEQ assay, multiplex PCR amplified TCR CDR3 regions from genomic DNA. For each cell subset, the extracted genomic DNA was distributed evenly across all wells of several immunoSEQ 96-well plates, and each plate served as one replicate. For sorted subsets, each replicate PCR was loaded with approximately 0.2 ug genomic DNA, equivalent to approximately 33,000 T cell genomes. Purified libraries were quantified with a Qubit 3.0 fluorometer, sized on a Bioanalyzer 2100, and re-quantified with the KAPA Library Quantification kit. Each immunoSEQ 96-well plate was sequenced on its own single-read 150-cycle Illumina NextSeq 550 flow cell. The authors processed their data as follows. Because the immunoSEQ output held only junctional sequences and lacked quality scores, the filtering could not match the filtering applied to full-length reads. Sequences were annotated with PyIR, a Python wrapper for IgBLAST v1.9, and V/J genes and CDR3 were assigned using IMGT germline references. Reads with weak V/J assignments (E-value above 1e-6), missing CDR3, stop codons, out-of-frame junctions, or ambiguous translated residues were removed. V3J clonotypes were defined as sequences sharing an identical inferred V gene, J gene, and CDR3 amino acid sequence. Percentage overlap between repertoires was computed as shared unique clonotypes divided by the size of the smaller repertoire. Three approaches were used to assess repertoire richness: RTK rarefaction, the Chao1 estimator, and Recon v2.1 estimates of unobserved clonotypes. OLGA was used to compute generation probabilities for all TCRbeta clonotypes that the gDNA method yielded from four donors. Not all clones reach the TCRdb copy of this immuneACCESS table, which keeps in-frame sequences only. Checked studies attribute under half of the gap to unresolved V genes and leave the rest unexplained. The DNA gave D and trimming, while V, J and clone size come from that table. For this sample there are 1,400,000 or so clones; around 98.5% appear just once. The ten biggest clones cover around 0.33% of the sample.

Looking up the germline V gene yields CDR1 MDHEN and CDR2 SYDVKM. The junction shows trimming of 4 bases on V and 0 bases on J, plus 22 bases between the germline ends. The CDR3 has 19 amino acids, counting the end cysteine and phenylalanine. The retained sequence is limited to the CDR3, 57 bases, with the frame set at the first base. General conclusions and limits of the study: Even with the large sequencing depth, rarefaction of the sorted-subset datasets indicated that sequencing was incomplete. Naive subsets generally had larger estimated clonotype richness than memory subsets did. Pairwise subsampling indicated that sequencing depth was expected to affect the degree of clonotype sharing among donors. Sharing across several donors was observed for roughly 5.4% of naive CD4, 3.5% of naive CD8, about 2.3% of memory CD4, and over 0.3% of memory CD8 clonotypes. Only blood was sampled, and tissue TCR repertoires likely differ from those in blood. Because the study included a small number of donors, the genetic and exposure-history diversity represented was limited. Compared with non-shared clonotypes, clonotypes shared by all four sorted-subset donors had higher generation probabilities.

The donors were healthy, HIV-negative adults with no recently reported acute infections or vaccinations. All donors were Caucasian adults living in Nashville, Tennessee, USA. CD4+ T cells were enriched by magnetic negative selection; naive cells were then positively selected on CD45RA, and the negative fraction formed the memory subset. Blood was collected by leukapheresis, and PBMCs were isolated by Ficoll-Histopaque density gradient centrifugation and then cryopreserved in liquid nitrogen vapor phase. Analytical flow cytometry was used to check the purity and quantity of every magnetically sorted T cell population. Genomic DNA was isolated from each sorted fraction and quantified by UV absorbance on a Nanodrop 2000c.

The receptor was derived from a young man in good health. The rearranged segments are TRBV28 and TRBJ2-1; perhaps TRBD1 is the D gene, with 5 bases matching. The specimen was naive CD4+ T cells sorted from blood. The sample's cell subset or site, from its label and the paper: CD45RA+ positively selected. The bases are TGTGCCAGCAGTTACCCCCAGGGCCCACTTACAAGCTCCTACAATGAGCAGTTCTTC. Its amino acids are CASSYPQGPLTSSYNEQFF.